In its sample, the clone carrying this TCR beta chain was seen once. Membership in each cohort depended on participant-reported clinical history. Symptom resolution, clearance, or two negative PCRs marked donors in Cohort 3 as recovered. Generated by immunoSEQ multiplex PCR, the TCRdb table keeps only in-frame clones and is missing some. The repertoire holds some 330,000 clones, 88% seen once, with around 4.6% in the top ten. The sample originates from a study of blood T cell repertoires in COVID-19. On the study more broadly: The analysed material was cDNA or gDNA that came from T cells, B-cell-depleted T cells, or PBMCs.

This CDR3 is 12 amino acids long. V was clipped by 6 bases and J by 8 bases; unmatched bases: 5. From germline, CDR1 is MNHEY and CDR2 SMNVEV (reference sequence). The material sequenced was PBMCs or T cells enriched from blood (not recorded which). This TCR derives from a man younger than 45 who had recovered from COVID-19. The chain employs TRBV27 and TRBJ1-1; TRBD1 matches 8 bases. The CDR3 sequence: CASRHRQGEAFF. The DNA of the CDR3 is TGTGCCAGCAGACATCGACAGGGGGAAGCTTTCTTT.